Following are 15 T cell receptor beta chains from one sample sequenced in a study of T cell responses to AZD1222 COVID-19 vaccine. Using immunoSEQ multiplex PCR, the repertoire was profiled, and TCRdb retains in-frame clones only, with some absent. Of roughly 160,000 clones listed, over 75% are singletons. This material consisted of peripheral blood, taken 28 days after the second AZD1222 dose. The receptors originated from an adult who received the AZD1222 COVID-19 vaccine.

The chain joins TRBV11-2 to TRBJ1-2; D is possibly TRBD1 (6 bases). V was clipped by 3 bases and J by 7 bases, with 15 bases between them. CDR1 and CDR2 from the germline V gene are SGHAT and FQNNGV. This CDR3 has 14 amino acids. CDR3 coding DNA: TGTGCCAGCAGCTTGGGGGGGCTGGTCTCTGGCTACACCTTC. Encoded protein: CASSLGGLVSGYTF.

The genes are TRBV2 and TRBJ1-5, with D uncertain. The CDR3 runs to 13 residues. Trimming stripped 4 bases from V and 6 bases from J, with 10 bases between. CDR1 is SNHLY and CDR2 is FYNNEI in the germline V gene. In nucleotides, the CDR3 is TGTGCCAGCAGTGCGGACGGCGGTCAGCCCCAGCATTTT. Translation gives CASSADGGQPQHF.

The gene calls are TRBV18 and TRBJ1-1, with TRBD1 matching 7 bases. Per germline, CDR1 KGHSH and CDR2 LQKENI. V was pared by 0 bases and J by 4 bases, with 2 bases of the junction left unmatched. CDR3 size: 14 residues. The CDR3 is CASSPPDRRTEAFF. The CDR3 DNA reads TGTGCCAGCTCACCACCGGACAGGCGCACTGAAGCTTTCTTT.

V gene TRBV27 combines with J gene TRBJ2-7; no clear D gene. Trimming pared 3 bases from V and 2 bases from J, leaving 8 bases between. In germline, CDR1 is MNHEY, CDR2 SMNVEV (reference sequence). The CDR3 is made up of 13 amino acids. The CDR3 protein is CASSFRATYEQYF. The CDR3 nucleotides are TGTGCCAGCAGTTTTAGGGCAACCTACGAGCAGTACTTC.

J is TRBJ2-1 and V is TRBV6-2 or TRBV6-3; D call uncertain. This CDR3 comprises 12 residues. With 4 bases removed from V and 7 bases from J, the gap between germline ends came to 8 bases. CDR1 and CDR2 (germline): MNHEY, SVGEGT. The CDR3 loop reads CASSWYVNEQFF. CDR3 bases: TGTGCCAGCAGTTGGTACGTAAATGAGCAGTTCTTC.

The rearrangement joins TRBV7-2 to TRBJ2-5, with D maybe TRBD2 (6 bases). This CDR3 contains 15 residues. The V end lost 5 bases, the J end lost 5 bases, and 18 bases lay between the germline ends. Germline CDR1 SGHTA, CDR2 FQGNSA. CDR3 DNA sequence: TGTGCCAGCAGCGTGTTGGGCGGGGTCGGGGAGACCCAGTACTTC. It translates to CASSVLGGVGETQYF. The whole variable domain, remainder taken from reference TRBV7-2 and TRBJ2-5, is GAGVSQSPSNKVTEKGKDVELRCDPISGHTALYWYRQSLGQGLEFLIYFQGNSAPDKSGLPSDRFSAERTGGSVSTLTIQRTQQEDSAVYLCASSVLGGVGETQYFGPGTRLLVL.

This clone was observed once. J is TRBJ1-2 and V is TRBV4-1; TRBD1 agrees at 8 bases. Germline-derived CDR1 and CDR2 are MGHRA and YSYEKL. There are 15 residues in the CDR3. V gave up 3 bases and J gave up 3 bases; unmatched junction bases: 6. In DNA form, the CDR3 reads TGCGCCAGCAGCCACTTAAACAGGGGGGACTATGGCTACACCTTC. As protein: CASSHLNRGDYGYTF.

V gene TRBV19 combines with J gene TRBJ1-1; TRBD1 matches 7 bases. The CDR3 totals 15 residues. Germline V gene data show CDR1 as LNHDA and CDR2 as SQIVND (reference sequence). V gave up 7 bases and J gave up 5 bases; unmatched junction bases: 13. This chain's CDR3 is CASIPNRGRWTEAFF. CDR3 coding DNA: TGTGCCAGTATACCTAACAGGGGACGTTGGACTGAAGCTTTCTTT.

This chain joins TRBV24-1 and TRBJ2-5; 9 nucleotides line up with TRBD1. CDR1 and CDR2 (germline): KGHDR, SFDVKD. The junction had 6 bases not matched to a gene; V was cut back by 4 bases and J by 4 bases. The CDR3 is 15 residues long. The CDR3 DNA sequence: TGTGCCACCAGTGACCCCCGGGACAGGGTAGAGACCCAGTACTTC. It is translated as CATSDPRDRVETQYF.

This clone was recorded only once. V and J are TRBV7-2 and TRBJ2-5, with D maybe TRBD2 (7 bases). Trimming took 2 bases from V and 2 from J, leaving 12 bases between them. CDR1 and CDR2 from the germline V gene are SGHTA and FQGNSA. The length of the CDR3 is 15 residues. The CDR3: CASSLRGGIQETQYF. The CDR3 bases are TGTGCCAGCAGCTTAAGGGGGGGGATACAAGAGACCCAGTACTTC.

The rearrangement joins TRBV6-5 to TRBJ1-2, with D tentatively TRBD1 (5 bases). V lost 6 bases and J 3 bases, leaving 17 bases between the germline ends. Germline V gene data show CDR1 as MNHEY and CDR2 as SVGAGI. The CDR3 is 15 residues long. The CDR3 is CASRGEIGADYGYTF. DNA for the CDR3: TGTGCCAGCAGGGGGGAGATAGGGGCTGACTATGGCTACACCTTC.

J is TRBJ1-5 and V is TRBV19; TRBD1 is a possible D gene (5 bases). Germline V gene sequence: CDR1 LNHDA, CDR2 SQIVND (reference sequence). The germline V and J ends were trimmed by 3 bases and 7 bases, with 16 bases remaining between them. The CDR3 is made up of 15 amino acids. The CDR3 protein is CASSIRGDQRQPQHF. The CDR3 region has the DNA TGTGCCAGTAGTATCCGGGGCGATCAACGCCAGCCCCAGCATTTT. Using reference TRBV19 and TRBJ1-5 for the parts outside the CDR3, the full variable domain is DGGITQSPKYLFRKEGQNVTLSCEQNLNHDAMYWYRQDPGQGLRLIYYSQIVNDFQKGDIAEGYSVSREKKESFPLTVTSAQKNPTAFYLCASSIRGDQRQPQHFGDGTRLSIL.

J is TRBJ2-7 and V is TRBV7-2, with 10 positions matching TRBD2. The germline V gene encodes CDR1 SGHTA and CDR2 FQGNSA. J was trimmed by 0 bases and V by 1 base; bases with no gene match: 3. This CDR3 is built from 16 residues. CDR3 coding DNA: TGTGCCAGCAGCTTAGTAGCGGGGGGCCCCTCCTACGAGCAGTACTTC. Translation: CASSLVAGGPSYEQYF.

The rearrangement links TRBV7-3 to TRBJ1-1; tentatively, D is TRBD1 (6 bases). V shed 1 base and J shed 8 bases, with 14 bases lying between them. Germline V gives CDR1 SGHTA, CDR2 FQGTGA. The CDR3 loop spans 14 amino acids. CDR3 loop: CASSLRKDSPEAFF. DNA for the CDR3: TGTGCCAGCAGCTTAAGAAAGGACAGCCCGGAAGCTTTCTTT.

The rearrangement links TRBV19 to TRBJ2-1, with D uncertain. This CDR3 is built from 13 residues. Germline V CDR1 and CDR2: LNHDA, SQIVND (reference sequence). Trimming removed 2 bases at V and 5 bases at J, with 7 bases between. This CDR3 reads CASSISTHNEQFF. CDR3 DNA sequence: TGTGCCAGTAGTATATCCACCCACAATGAGCAGTTCTTC. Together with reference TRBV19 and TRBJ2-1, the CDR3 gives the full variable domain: DGGITQSPKYLFRKEGQNVTLSCEQNLNHDAMYWYRQDPGQGLRLIYYSQIVNDFQKGDIAEGYSVSREKKESFPLTVTSAQKNPTAFYLCASSISTHNEQFFGPGTRLTVL.